This T cell receptor beta chain was identified during a study of identical twins. A universal primer site was created by template switching, with the cDNA bearing unique molecular identifiers. Via MiXCR, TCRdb re-called the 5' RACE reads, giving one row per CDR3 protein. The table includes about 690,000 distinct CDR3 sequences, 20% to 25% detected once. Notes on the study in general: Within twin pairs, the out-of-frame alpha sequences they shared showed excess low generation probability.

Germline V gene sequence: CDR1 MGHDK, CDR2 SYGVNS. The CDR3 is made up of 14 amino acids. V lost 2 bases and J lost 5, with 12 bases in between. This clonotype was recorded a few times. Its specificity is not known. These data were also filed under a second study, of T cells expressing NK-cell markers. Turning to that study: CD8+ T cells in roughly six donors included dominant NKG2C+ clonotypes at roughly 1.0-7.0%.

The chain employs TRBV25-1 and TRBJ2-5; no reliable D call. The sample taken for sequencing was PBMCs. This receptor was taken from a woman under 30 in good health. CDR3 amino acids: CASSEHPPAETQYF. The CDR3 bases are TGTGCCAGCAGTGAACACCCCCCTGCGGAGACCCAGTACTTC.